This TCR beta chain was captured by sequencing in a study of T cells in Graves' hyperthyroidism and ophthalmopathy. Study overall: Sampling of peripheral blood happened at initial diagnosis, prior to any treatment.

Findings and limits, study-wide: In simple terms, a model built on 13 V-J features told ophthalmopathy apart from stable hyperthyroidism.

The CDR3 has 14 residues. J gave up 7 bases and V 3 bases, and 6 bases lay outside the gene matches. Germline V CDR1 and CDR2: MGHDK, SYGVNS. RNA transcripts provided the source from which TCR beta CDR3 regions were amplified. The HTBI primer set was used in a first-round RT-PCR of the TCR CDR3. MiXCR, run by TCRdb on the multiplex PCR reads, gives a single entry per CDR3 protein. This sample yields around 610,000 distinct CDR3 sequences, of which approximately 15% are seen a single time; around 4.1% belongs to the top ten. Clinical symptoms, serum thyroxine, TRAb, thyroid ultrasound and orbital computed tomography established diagnosis. There are a few counts of this clonotype. Its target is not known.

This TCR derives from a woman aged 40 to 50 with Graves' ophthalmopathy. The V gene is TRBV25-1, the J gene TRBJ2-1, with 7 bases aligning to TRBD2. What was sequenced was blood. The CDR3 nucleotides are TGTGCCAGCAGTGACTCTAGCGGAGGAAATGAGCAGTTCTTC. This codes for CASSDSSGGNEQFF.